This T cell receptor beta chain was recorded in a study of cytomegalovirus exposure and HLA in healthy donors. Study summary: A prior analysis found 100 million to 140 million unique TCR beta sequences from 170 million or so T cells. When just under 400 donors were genotyped, approximately 80% of them were found to fall in the Caucasian-associated ancestry cluster.

The study ran its PCR with 60 Vbeta and 13 Jbeta primers. Authors' processing steps: Tens of millions of unique TCR beta chains, approximately 11 million of them shared, were counted by a later analysis. The repertoire was sequenced with immunoSEQ multiplex PCR; TCRdb's copy has only in-frame clones and lacks some. The V and J calls and clone size are taken from that table; D and trimming were inferred from the DNA. The profile covers about 190,000 clones, with about 77% appearing a single time and 4.5% to 5.5% taken by the ten largest. There are 14 residues in the CDR3. Germline V CDR1 and CDR2: SGHNT, YYREEE (reference sequence). Trimming took off 0 bases at V and 4 bases at J, with 5 bases between the two ends.

This TCR derives from a man aged 25-40 years in good health and CMV-seropositive. This chain links TRBV5-4 with TRBJ1-6; D is uncertain. The source material was PBMCs. The CDR3: CASSLDRYNSPLHF. The CDR3 DNA reads as TGTGCCAGCAGCTTGGACAGATATAATTCACCCCTCCACTTT.